These T cell receptor beta chains were read from a single sample in a study of blood T cell dynamics during melanoma immunotherapy. The protocol was immunoSEQ multiplex PCR, while the TCRdb copy is restricted to in-frame clones and leaves out a portion. The repertoire consists of about 5,600 clones, with over 65% occurring once and the leading ten covering approximately 33%. Sequencing used blood, obtained from a patient treated with checkpoint blockade. The receptor set was obtained from a human donor with melanoma. Some clones in this sample may be carry-over from other donors' samples. Each CDR3 is given with its conserved first and last residue. The order of the fields is J gene, clone size, D gene, V gene, CDR3 DNA, CDR3 protein. D genes are given only for firm matches. Clone size is shown for a subset of rows, as once, few, many or a class of expanded clone.

j_call: TRBJ1-2
clone_size: once
d_call: .
v_call: TRBV7-9
cdr3_nt: TGTGCCAGCAGCGACCGAACAGGGATCTATGGCTACACCTTC
cdr3_aa: CASSDRTGIYGYTF

j_call: TRBJ1-2
clone_size: .
d_call: .
v_call: TRBV7-4
cdr3_nt: TGTGCCAGCAGCCTTAAGGTTACAGGGCCTCTAGCTTATGGCTACACCTTC
cdr3_aa: CASSLKVTGPLAYGYTF

j_call: TRBJ1-5
clone_size: .
d_call: .
v_call: TRBV7-8
cdr3_nt: TGTGCCAGCAGTACAGGAAGGGCGGGCAATCAGCCCCAGCATTTT
cdr3_aa: CASSTGRAGNQPQHF

j_call: TRBJ2-3
clone_size: once
d_call: .
v_call: TRBV6-5
cdr3_nt: TGTGCCAGCAGTTACTCCCAGTTCCCAGATACGCAGTATTTT
cdr3_aa: CASSYSQFPDTQYF

j_call: TRBJ2-3
clone_size: .
d_call: .
v_call: TRBV7-2
cdr3_nt: TGTGCCAGCAGCCCCCAAGCCGGAGGGGGCGGTACGCAGTATTTT
cdr3_aa: CASSPQAGGGGTQYF

j_call: TRBJ2-1
clone_size: .
d_call: .
v_call: TRBV27
cdr3_nt: .
cdr3_aa: CASSPPRGGEYNEQFFAIWNEQFF

j_call: TRBJ2-5
clone_size: .
d_call: .
v_call: TRBV7-2
cdr3_nt: TGTGCCAGCAGCTTAGGTTTGGGGCTGATAGAGACCCAGTACTTC
cdr3_aa: CASSLGLGLIETQYF

j_call: TRBJ2-1
clone_size: .
d_call: TRBD2
v_call: TRBV7-2
cdr3_nt: TGTGCCAGCAGCTTGGCTAGCGGGGGGCCGGATGAGCAGTTCTTC
cdr3_aa: CASSLASGGPDEQFF

j_call: TRBJ2-3
clone_size: .
d_call: TRBD2
v_call: TRBV9
cdr3_nt: TGTGCCAGCAGCGTAGCCCCGACACTAGCGGGAGTAGGTCGTGGAGATACGCAGTATTTT
cdr3_aa: CASSVAPTLAGVGRGDTQYF

j_call: TRBJ2-7
clone_size: .
d_call: .
v_call: TRBV5-3
cdr3_nt: TGTGCCAGCAGCTTGGTGGCTAGCGTAGCCGAGCAGTACTTC
cdr3_aa: CASSLVASVAEQYF

j_call: TRBJ1-4
clone_size: .
d_call: .
v_call: TRBV7-9
cdr3_nt: TGTGCCAGCAGCTTAATGGCCGGCCTTAATGAAAAACTGTTTTTT
cdr3_aa: CASSLMAGLNEKLFF

j_call: TRBJ1-1
clone_size: .
d_call: .
v_call: TRBV19
cdr3_nt: TGTGCCAGTAGTACTTTTACCTTCAGGGATATGAACACTGAAGCTTTCTTT
cdr3_aa: CASSTFTFRDMNTEAFF

j_call: TRBJ2-1
clone_size: once
d_call: TRBD2
v_call: TRBV7-3
cdr3_nt: TGTGCCAGCAGCCTACACTCCGGACTAGAAAATCCCAATGAGCAGTTCTTC
cdr3_aa: CASSLHSGLENPNEQFF

j_call: TRBJ2-1
clone_size: few
d_call: TRBD2
v_call: TRBV4-2
cdr3_nt: TGTGCCAGCAGCCATTCGCCGGGACTAGCGGGGGGCTACGATGAGCAGTTCTTC
cdr3_aa: CASSHSPGLAGGYDEQFF

j_call: TRBJ2-7
clone_size: .
d_call: TRBD2
v_call: TRBV30
cdr3_nt: TGTGCCCTTCGGACTAGCGGTGCCTACGAGCAGTACTTC
cdr3_aa: CALRTSGAYEQYF

j_call: TRBJ2-1
clone_size: .
d_call: .
v_call: TRBV18
cdr3_nt: TGTGCCAGCTCACGGCTGGGCGGCTACAATGAGCAGTTCTTC
cdr3_aa: CASSRLGGYNEQFF

j_call: TRBJ2-3
clone_size: .
d_call: TRBD1
v_call: TRBV19
cdr3_nt: TGTGCCAGTAGTATAGAGGCTCGATCAGGGGGCGCGAGCACAGATACGCAGTATTTT
cdr3_aa: CASSIEARSGGASTDTQYF

j_call: TRBJ1-3
clone_size: .
d_call: .
v_call: TRBV5-1
cdr3_nt: TGCGCCAGCAGCTTGGCCACGGGCAACTCTGGAAACACCATATATTTT
cdr3_aa: CASSLATGNSGNTIYF

j_call: TRBJ1-5
clone_size: .
d_call: TRBD1
v_call: TRBV30
cdr3_nt: TGTCCGAGGGGGCTCGGTGAGGGGGCCCAGCATTTT
cdr3_aa: CPRGLGEGAQHF

j_call: TRBJ2-7
clone_size: once
d_call: TRBD2
v_call: TRBV5-6
cdr3_nt: TGTGCCAGCAGCTCCCGGACTAGCGGGGGGTACGAGCAGTACTTC
cdr3_aa: CASSSRTSGGYEQYF

j_call: TRBJ2-7
clone_size: .
d_call: .
v_call: TRBV7-9
cdr3_nt: TGTGCCAGCAGCTTAACGAACTACGAGCAGTACTTC
cdr3_aa: CASSLTNYEQYF

j_call: TRBJ1-6
clone_size: .
d_call: .
v_call: TRBV4-2
cdr3_nt: TGTGCCAGCAGCCCTCTCAGGGATTCACCCCTCCACTTT
cdr3_aa: CASSPLRDSPLHF

j_call: TRBJ2-3
clone_size: .
d_call: TRBD2
v_call: TRBV6-5
cdr3_nt: TGTGCCAGCAGTTACGGAGCGGGGGGGAACACAGATACGCAGTATTTT
cdr3_aa: CASSYGAGGNTDTQYF

j_call: TRBJ1-6
clone_size: .
d_call: .
v_call: TRBV7-2
cdr3_nt: TGTGCCAGCAGCAAGGGACAATCACCCCTCCACTTT
cdr3_aa: CASSKGQSPLHF

j_call: TRBJ1-4
clone_size: .
d_call: .
v_call: TRBV19
cdr3_nt: TGTGCCAGTAGGTCAGGGATCTGGTACGAAAAACTGTTTTTT
cdr3_aa: CASRSGIWYEKLFF

j_call: TRBJ2-7
clone_size: .
d_call: TRBD1
v_call: TRBV2
cdr3_nt: TGTGCCAGCACCGAATATAGGGGACAGGGGATAGGGGAGCAGTACTTC
cdr3_aa: CASTEYRGQGIGEQYF

j_call: TRBJ2-1
clone_size: .
d_call: TRBD1
v_call: TRBV6-1
cdr3_nt: TGTGCCAGCAGTGTCACGACAGGGCCTCTCCTTAGCTCCTACAATGAGCAGTTCTTC
cdr3_aa: CASSVTTGPLLSSYNEQFF

j_call: TRBJ1-1
clone_size: .
d_call: .
v_call: TRBV7-3
cdr3_nt: TGTGCCAGCAGCTTCCAACATGGGAACACTGAAGCTTTCTTT
cdr3_aa: CASSFQHGNTEAFF

j_call: TRBJ2-5
clone_size: .
d_call: .
v_call: TRBV5-1
cdr3_nt: TGCGCCAGCAGCTTGAAAGAGACCCAGTACTTC
cdr3_aa: CASSLKETQYF

j_call: TRBJ2-7
clone_size: .
d_call: .
v_call: TRBV11-3
cdr3_nt: TGTGCCAGCAGCTTAGCAGGGGCCTACGAGCAGTACTTC
cdr3_aa: CASSLAGAYEQYF

j_call: TRBJ2-2
clone_size: .
d_call: .
v_call: TRBV4-3
cdr3_nt: TGCGCCAGCAGCCAAGTATCTAACACCGGGGAGCTGTTTTTT
cdr3_aa: CASSQVSNTGELFF

j_call: TRBJ2-7
clone_size: .
d_call: .
v_call: TRBV6-1
cdr3_nt: TGTGCCAGCAGCGCGGTTCTTAGCTCCTACGAGCAGTACTTC
cdr3_aa: CASSAVLSSYEQYF

j_call: TRBJ2-3
clone_size: .
d_call: TRBD1
v_call: TRBV12-5
cdr3_nt: TGTGCTAGTGGTTTGGGACAGGGCAGCACAGATACGCAGTATTTT
cdr3_aa: CASGLGQGSTDTQYF

j_call: TRBJ1-3
clone_size: .
d_call: .
v_call: TRBV7-8
cdr3_nt: TGTGCCAGCAGCTTAGTTGGAAACACCATATATTTT
cdr3_aa: CASSLVGNTIYF

j_call: TRBJ2-2
clone_size: .
d_call: .
v_call: TRBV15
cdr3_nt: TGTGCCACCAGCAGAGATGGCACCGGGGAGCTGTTTTTT
cdr3_aa: CATSRDGTGELFF

j_call: TRBJ2-2
clone_size: .
d_call: .
v_call: TRBV5-8
cdr3_nt: TGTGCCAGCAGCCCAGGACGGGGACCCTATGCCGGGGAGCTGTTTTTT
cdr3_aa: CASSPGRGPYAGELFF

j_call: TRBJ2-2
clone_size: .
d_call: .
v_call: TRBV7-6
cdr3_nt: TGTGCCAGCAGCCGAAATAATTTTGGACCGGGACGCACCGGGGAGCTGTTTTTT
cdr3_aa: CASSRNNFGPGRTGELFF

j_call: TRBJ1-2
clone_size: .
d_call: .
v_call: TRBV5-5
cdr3_nt: TGTGCCAGCAGCTTGGAGGACTCCATTCTGAGAGGCTACACCTTC
cdr3_aa: CASSLEDSILRGYTF

j_call: TRBJ2-7
clone_size: once
d_call: .
v_call: TRBV11-1
cdr3_nt: TGTGCCAGCAGCCCCCGGATCGGGAACTACGAGCAGTACTTC
cdr3_aa: CASSPRIGNYEQYF

j_call: TRBJ1-1
clone_size: .
d_call: .
v_call: TRBV6-1
cdr3_nt: TGTGCCAGCAGTGAAGCCTCTCACACTGAAGCTTTCTTT
cdr3_aa: CASSEASHTEAFF

j_call: TRBJ2-7
clone_size: .
d_call: TRBD1
v_call: TRBV7-9
cdr3_nt: TGTGCCAGCAGCCAAACGGGACAGGGTTTCGACGAGCAGTACTTC
cdr3_aa: CASSQTGQGFDEQYF

j_call: TRBJ2-1
clone_size: once
d_call: TRBD2
v_call: TRBV18
cdr3_nt: TGTGCCAGCTCACCTACCAGGGGGGGGCCCGCTAGCGGGAGCTCCTACAATGAGCAGTTCTTC
cdr3_aa: CASSPTRGGPASGSSYNEQFF

j_call: TRBJ1-1
clone_size: .
d_call: .
v_call: TRBV30
cdr3_nt: TGTGCCTGGGTATTAAACACTGAAGCTTTCTTT
cdr3_aa: CAWVLNTEAFF

j_call: TRBJ2-3
clone_size: .
d_call: .
v_call: TRBV10-3
cdr3_nt: TGTGCCATCAGTGAGTCCGGAGGAGATACGCAGTATTTT
cdr3_aa: CAISESGGDTQYF

j_call: TRBJ2-1
clone_size: .
d_call: .
v_call: TRBV28
cdr3_nt: TGTGCCAGCACTTCAGCTGGTAATGAGCAGTTCTTC
cdr3_aa: CASTSAGNEQFF

j_call: TRBJ1-1
clone_size: .
d_call: TRBD1
v_call: TRBV9
cdr3_nt: TGTGCCAGCAGCGTGACAGGGGCGAACACTGAAGCTTTCTTT
cdr3_aa: CASSVTGANTEAFF

j_call: TRBJ1-4
clone_size: .
d_call: TRBD1
v_call: TRBV6-5
cdr3_nt: TGTGCCAGCAGTTACACAACAGGGGTTGGTGAAAAACTGTTTTTT
cdr3_aa: CASSYTTGVGEKLFF